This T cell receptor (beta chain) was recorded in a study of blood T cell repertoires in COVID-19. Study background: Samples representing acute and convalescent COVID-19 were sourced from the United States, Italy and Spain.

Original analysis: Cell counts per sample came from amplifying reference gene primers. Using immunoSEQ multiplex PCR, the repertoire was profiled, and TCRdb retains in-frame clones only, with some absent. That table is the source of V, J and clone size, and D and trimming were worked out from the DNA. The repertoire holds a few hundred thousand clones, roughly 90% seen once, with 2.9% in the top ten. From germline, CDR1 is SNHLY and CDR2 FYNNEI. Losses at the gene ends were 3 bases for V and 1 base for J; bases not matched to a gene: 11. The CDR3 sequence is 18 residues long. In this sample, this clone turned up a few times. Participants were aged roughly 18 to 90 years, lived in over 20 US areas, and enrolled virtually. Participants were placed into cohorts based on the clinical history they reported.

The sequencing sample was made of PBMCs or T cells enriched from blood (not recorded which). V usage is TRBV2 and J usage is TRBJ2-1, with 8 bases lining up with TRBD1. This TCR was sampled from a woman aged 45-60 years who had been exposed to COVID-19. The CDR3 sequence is CASSDGLGTGTSYNEQFF. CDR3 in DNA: TGTGCCAGCAGTGATGGCCTCGGGACAGGAACATCCTACAATGAGCAGTTCTTC.